This is a list of T cell receptor beta chains from one sample in a study of blood T cell repertoires in COVID-19. Profiling relied on immunoSEQ multiplex PCR, and the TCRdb table lists in-frame clones only, not all of them. The sample has approximately 140,000 clones, 88% seen once. The sample taken for sequencing was peripheral blood. These receptors originate from a human donor with COVID-19, enrolled during active disease. The donor label of this sample is uncertain. Each CDR3 is given with its conserved first and last residue. The size of a clone is reported for some rows only, either as once, few or many, or as a class for expanded clones.

j_call v_call clone_size cdr3_aa
TRBJ1-2 TRBV14 few CASSQDFEAGIAYGYTF
TRBJ2-3 TRBV3-1/TRBV3-2 . CASSLITGVNTDTQYF
TRBJ2-3 TRBV5-5 . CASSLEGNTQYF
TRBJ1-1 TRBV29-1 . CSARVGENTEAFF
TRBJ1-2 TRBV9 . CASSAGTGTQYGYTF
TRBJ1-1 TRBV20-1 . CSASGHTEAFF
TRBJ2-7 TRBV25-1 . CATPWWEFSYEQYF
TRBJ1-5 TRBV19 . CASSILAGNQPQHF
TRBJ2-7 TRBV19 . CASSDRPYEQYF
TRBJ2-6 TRBV28 once CASSLLGIRGGANVLTF
TRBJ2-1 TRBV25-1 . CASSDPPGGGYNEQFF
TRBJ2-7 TRBV19 once CASSSPGQGINEQYF
TRBJ1-5 TRBV5-1 . CASSSGTGNQPQHF
TRBJ2-2 TRBV4-2 . CASSQGIPGQGAGELFF
TRBJ2-4 TRBV15 . CATSGRTGRNIQYF
TRBJ1-1 TRBV6-5 . CASSSVLNTEAFF
TRBJ2-7 TRBV3-1/TRBV3-2 . CASSQDLVRQYSYEQYF
TRBJ1-4 TRBV9 . CASSVQGTNEKLFF
TRBJ1-6 TRBV2 . CASSERGIVPLHF
TRBJ2-7 TRBV11-3 once CASSLGSRGRDEQYF
TRBJ1-1 TRBV4-2 . CASSQDFRGITEAFF
TRBJ1-2 TRBV19 . CASSMESDGGYTF
TRBJ1-1 TRBV19 . CATGRGPGTEAFF
TRBJ1-6 TRBV5-1 . CASSLVLNSPLHF
TRBJ1-2 TRBV29-1 . CSVGDRPYGYTF
TRBJ1-2 TRBV11-2 . CASSQVGDGYTF
TRBJ2-2 TRBV3-1/TRBV3-2 . CASSHYSVGELFF
TRBJ2-7 TRBV5-1 . CASSLTSSYEQYF
TRBJ2-2 TRBV6-4 . CASRSFGTGELFF
TRBJ1-1 TRBV18 . CASSPRGTGSRNTEAFF
TRBJ1-3 TRBV2 . CASRGTVSGNTIYF
TRBJ1-2 TRBV25-1 . CASSDHTGQGIGGYTF
TRBJ2-3 TRBV5-5 . CASTRFAGQGTDTQYF
TRBJ1-5 TRBV6-1 . CASSQPPQRAQHF
TRBJ2-3 TRBV18 . CASSPTGVRDTQYF
TRBJ2-2 TRBV2 . CASIYSGTATGELFF
TRBJ1-1 TRBV19 . CASLRWGRWNTEAFF
TRBJ2-5 TRBV10-3 . CAISESGAGSLETQYF
TRBJ2-3 TRBV4-1 . CASSQDRSTDTQYF
TRBJ1-2 TRBV19 once CASSIVGEDYGYTF
TRBJ2-3 TRBV10-2 few CASSDRLDTQYF
TRBJ2-3 TRBV7-7 . CASSRGLAGADTQYF
TRBJ1-2 TRBV27 . CASRESGTDYGYTF